This entry describes one T cell receptor (beta chain). The assay was immunoSEQ multiplex PCR, and TCRdb's table has in-frame clones only and misses some. The table has roughly 100,000 clones, about 76% seen once. The sample belongs to a study of blood T cell repertoires in COVID-19. Germline CDR1 is MDHEN and CDR2 is SYDVKM. Germline trimming cut 5 bases from V and 5 bases from J; bases unmatched to any gene: 11. The CDR3 has 16 amino acids. Sequencing was performed on peripheral blood. The sequence came from a man older than 75 with acute or convalescent COVID-19. This rearrangement joins TRBV28 to TRBJ2-3, with TRBD1 matching over 9 bases. CDR3 residues: CASSPPPGQGRDTQYF. As DNA, the CDR3 is TGTGCCAGCAGTCCCCCTCCGGGACAGGGAAGAGATACGCAGTATTTT.